A selection of T cell receptor beta chains follows, all from one sample in a study of blood T cell repertoires in COVID-19. TCRdb's copy holds only in-frame clones and misses some; the assay was immunoSEQ multiplex PCR. In the table there are tens of thousands of clones, 90% of which are singletons. The source material was peripheral blood. These receptors all come from a human donor in a cohort sampled during active COVID-19. Both conserved end residues are part of each CDR3. The D gene is left open where the match is weak. Clone size is shown for a subset of rows, as once, few, many or a class of expanded clone.

>TRBJ2-7|TRBD1|TRBV4-2|-
CASSQVQGDEQYF
TGTGCCAGCAGCCAAGTACAGGGGGACGAGCAGTACTTC
>TRBJ2-1|TRBD2|TRBV2|-
CASSTLAGLAEQFF
TGTGCCAGCAGCACTTTAGCGGGACTCGCTGAGCAGTTCTTC
>TRBJ2-1|TRBD1|TRBV6-5|few
CASSPYRGTYNEQFF
TGTGCCAGCAGCCCATACAGGGGGACCTACAATGAGCAGTTCTTC
>TRBJ2-1|TRBD1|TRBV10-3|-
CAISFSGTGVYNEQFF
TGTGCCATCAGTTTTTCCGGGACAGGGGTGTACAATGAGCAGTTCTTC
>TRBJ1-5|-|TRBV3-1/TRBV3-2|-
CASSQDEANQPQHF
TGTGCCAGCAGCCAAGATGAAGCGAATCAGCCCCAGCATTTT
>TRBJ2-5|TRBD2|TRBV4-2|-
CASSQVVAREGHQETQYF
TGTGCCAGCAGCCAAGTAGTTGCGCGGGAGGGGCACCAAGAGACCCAGTACTTC
>TRBJ2-1|-|TRBV9|-
CASSAVGAVNEQFF
TGTGCCAGCAGCGCCGTAGGGGCAGTCAATGAGCAGTTCTTC
>TRBJ1-2|TRBD1|TRBV5-1|-
CASSPSGGGGGSPYGYTF
TGCGCCAGCAGCCCAAGCGGAGGAGGGGGCGGAAGCCCCTATGGCTACACCTTC
>TRBJ1-1|-|TRBV19|-
CASKIGGAGTEAFF
TGTGCCAGTAAAATAGGGGGGGCTGGCACTGAAGCTTTCTTT
>TRBJ2-5|-|TRBV5-1|-
CASRVAIPQETQYF
TGCGCCAGCAGGGTAGCAATCCCCCAAGAGACCCAGTACTTC
>TRBJ1-2|-|TRBV18|-
CASSAKSGNYGYTF
TGTGCCAGCTCAGCAAAGTCAGGAAACTATGGCTACACCTTC
>TRBJ2-3|-|TRBV14|-
CASSEGTPDTQYF
TGTGCCAGCAGCGAAGGGACACCAGATACGCAGTATTTT
>TRBJ1-1|-|TRBV19|-
CATSGMNTEAFF
TGTGCCACCTCAGGGATGAACACTGAAGCTTTCTTT
>TRBJ2-3|TRBD2|TRBV7-2|-
CASSLSTGGYTQYF
TGTGCCAGCAGCTTATCAACGGGAGGATATACGCAGTATTTT
>TRBJ2-1|-|TRBV5-1|-
CASSSAQRSYNEQFF
TGCGCCAGCAGTAGCGCGCAGCGTTCCTACAATGAGCAGTTCTTC
>TRBJ2-4|TRBD1|TRBV5-4|-
CASSSRGPAKNIQYF
TGTGCCAGCAGCTCCAGGGGGCCCGCCAAAAACATTCAGTACTTC
>TRBJ2-3|-|TRBV5-1|-
CASSPRARGSPDTQYF
TGCGCCAGCAGCCCCCGGGCCAGGGGTTCCCCAGATACGCAGTATTTT
>TRBJ1-1|-|TRBV7-8|-
CASSARQALNTEAFF
TGTGCCAGCAGCGCCCGACAGGCTTTGAACACTGAAGCTTTCTTT
>TRBJ2-7|-|TRBV4-1|-
CASSLTRANFGERQYF
TGCGCCAGCAGCCTTACCAGGGCCAATTTTGGCGAGCGGCAGTACTTC
>TRBJ2-3|-|TRBV5-1|-
CATHLGGSTDTQYF
TGCGCCACCCACCTTGGCGGGAGCACAGATACGCAGTATTTT
>TRBJ1-2|-|TRBV6-5|-
CASSQGGGSNYGYTF
TGTGCCAGCAGCCAGGGCGGGGGCTCTAACTATGGCTACACCTTC
>TRBJ2-1|-|TRBV5-1|-
CASSAQAQQYEQFF
TGCGCCAGCAGCGCACAGGCACAGCAATATGAGCAGTTCTTC
>TRBJ2-7|-|TRBV6-5|-
CASSYSTGVYEQYF
TGTGCCAGCAGTTACTCGACGGGGGTATACGAGCAGTACTTC
>TRBJ2-1|TRBD2|TRBV10-1|-
CASSTGGIQNEQFF
TGCGCCAGCAGCACGGGAGGGATTCAAAATGAGCAGTTCTTC
>TRBJ2-1|TRBD1|TRBV27|once
CASSRGQGYNEQFF
TGTGCCAGCAGCCGGGGACAGGGCTACAATGAGCAGTTCTTC
>TRBJ2-7|-|TRBV6-4|-
CASSARGRARGQYF
TGTGCCAGCAGCGCACGCGGCAGGGCCCGAGGGCAGTACTTC
>TRBJ1-5|-|TRBV19|-
CASSIGGVSQPQHF
TGTGCCAGTAGTATCGGGGGTGTTTCTCAGCCCCAGCATTTT
>TRBJ2-3|TRBD2|TRBV18|-
CASSPLAGGSTDTQYF
TGTGCCAGCTCACCCCTAGCGGGGGGTAGCACAGATACGCAGTATTTT
>TRBJ2-3|TRBD1|TRBV24-1|-
CATSDFSRGNTQYF
TGTGCCACCAGTGATTTTTCCAGGGGGAATACGCAGTATTTT
>TRBJ2-5|TRBD2|TRBV2|-
CASTLAGAGETQYF
TGTGCCAGCACCCTAGCGGGAGCGGGGGAGACCCAGTACTTC
>TRBJ2-2|-|TRBV10-1|-
CASMPEPPGQRNTGELFF
TGCGCCAGCATGCCCGAGCCCCCGGGACAACGGAACACCGGGGAGCTGTTTTTT
>TRBJ1-5|TRBD1|TRBV27|-
CASSPRQGNNQPQHF
TGTGCCAGCAGTCCCCGACAGGGCAACAATCAGCCCCAGCATTTT
>TRBJ2-7|TRBD1|TRBV5-1|-
CASSLVRGPHEQYF
TGCGCCAGCAGCTTGGTTAGGGGGCCCCACGAGCAGTACTTC
>TRBJ2-3|-|TRBV6-1|-
CASSETRTSTDTQYF
TGTGCCAGCAGTGAAACTCGGACTAGCACAGATACGCAGTATTTT
>TRBJ2-3|TRBD2|TRBV15|-
CATSSPGGDTQYF
TGTGCCACCAGCAGCCCGGGGGGGGATACGCAGTATTTT
>TRBJ2-1|TRBD1|TRBV3-1/TRBV3-2|-
CASSQPGQGHNEQFF
TGTGCCAGCAGCCAACCGGGACAGGGGCACAATGAGCAGTTCTTC
>TRBJ2-1|-|TRBV7-8|-
CASSLGVNEQFF
TGTGCCAGCAGCTTAGGAGTGAATGAGCAGTTCTTC
>TRBJ2-3|TRBD2|TRBV24-1|-
CATSEALAGGSYTQYF
TGTGCCACCAGTGAAGCACTAGCGGGAGGCTCATATACGCAGTATTTT
>TRBJ1-1|-|TRBV24-1|-
CATSDSTRDTMNTEAFF
TGTGCCACCAGTGATTCAACCCGGGACACCATGAACACTGAAGCTTTCTTT
>TRBJ2-5|TRBD2|TRBV29-1|-
CSVEGGGGRAGETQYF
TGCAGCGTTGAAGGGGGCGGCGGGAGGGCCGGAGAGACCCAGTACTTC